The clone carrying this T cell receptor beta chain has just a few counts. Antigen unknown. This record belongs to a study of T cell responses to AZD1222 COVID-19 vaccine. Regarding the study as a whole: The study sampled repertoires only after the peak T cell response.

The V gene's germline CDR1 is SGDLS and CDR2 YYNGEE. CDR3 length: 15 amino acids. V was clipped by 4 bases and J by 3 bases, with 13 bases between them. The assay was immunoSEQ multiplex PCR, and TCRdb's table has in-frame clones only and misses some. The sample has about 190,000 clones; approximately 90% are singletons. The source was peripheral blood, collected on day 0 of AZD1222 vaccination. The sequence derives from an adult in good health. This sequence joins TRBV9 and TRBJ1-4; tentatively, D is TRBD1 (5 bases). The CDR3 region is CASSLGGTPNEKLFF. CDR3 DNA: TGTGCCAGCAGCCTTGGGGGGACGCCTAATGAAAAACTGTTTTTT.